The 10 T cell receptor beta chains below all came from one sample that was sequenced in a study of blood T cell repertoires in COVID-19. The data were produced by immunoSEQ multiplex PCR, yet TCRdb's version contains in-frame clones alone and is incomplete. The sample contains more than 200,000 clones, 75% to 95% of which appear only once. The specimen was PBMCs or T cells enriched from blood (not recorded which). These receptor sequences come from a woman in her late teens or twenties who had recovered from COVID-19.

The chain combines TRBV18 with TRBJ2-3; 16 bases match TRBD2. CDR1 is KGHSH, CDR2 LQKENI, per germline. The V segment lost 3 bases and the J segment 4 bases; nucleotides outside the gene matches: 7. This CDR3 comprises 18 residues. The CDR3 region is CASSPGLAGGLLADTQYF. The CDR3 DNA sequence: TGTGCCAGCTCACCGGGACTAGCGGGAGGGCTGCTGGCAGATACGCAGTATTTT.

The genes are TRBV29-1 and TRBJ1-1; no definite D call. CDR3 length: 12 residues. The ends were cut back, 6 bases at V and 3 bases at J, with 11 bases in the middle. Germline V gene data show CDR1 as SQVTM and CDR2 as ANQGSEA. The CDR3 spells CSVRREHTEAFF. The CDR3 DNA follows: TGCAGCGTCCGACGGGAACACACTGAAGCTTTCTTT.

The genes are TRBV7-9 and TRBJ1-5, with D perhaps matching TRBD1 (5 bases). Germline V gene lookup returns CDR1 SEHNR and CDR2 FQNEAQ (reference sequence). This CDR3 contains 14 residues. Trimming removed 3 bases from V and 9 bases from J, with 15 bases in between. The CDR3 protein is CASSFGQGLGPQHF. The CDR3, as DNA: TGTGCCAGCAGCTTCGGGCAGGGACTTGGGCCCCAGCATTTT. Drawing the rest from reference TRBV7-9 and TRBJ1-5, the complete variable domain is DTGVSQNPRHKITKRGQNVTFRCDPISEHNRLYWYRQTLGQGPEFLTYFQNEAQLEKSRLLSDRFSAERPKGSFSTLEIQRTEQGDSAMYLCASSFGQGLGPQHFGDGTRLSIL.

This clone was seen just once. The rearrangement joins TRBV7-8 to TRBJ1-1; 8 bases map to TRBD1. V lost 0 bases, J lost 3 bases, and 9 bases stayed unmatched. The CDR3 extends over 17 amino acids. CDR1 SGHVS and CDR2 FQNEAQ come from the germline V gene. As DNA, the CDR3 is TGTGCCAGCAGCTTAGCGAAGACCGGGACAGGAGACACTGAAGCTTTCTTT. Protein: CASSLAKTGTGDTEAFF.

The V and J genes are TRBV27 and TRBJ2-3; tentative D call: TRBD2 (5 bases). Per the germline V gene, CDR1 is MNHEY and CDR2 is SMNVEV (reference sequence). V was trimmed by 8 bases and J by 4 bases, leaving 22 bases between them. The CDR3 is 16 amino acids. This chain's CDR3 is CASGWVHRGGPDTQYF. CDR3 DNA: TGTGCCAGCGGATGGGTGCATCGGGGTGGGCCAGATACGCAGTATTTT.

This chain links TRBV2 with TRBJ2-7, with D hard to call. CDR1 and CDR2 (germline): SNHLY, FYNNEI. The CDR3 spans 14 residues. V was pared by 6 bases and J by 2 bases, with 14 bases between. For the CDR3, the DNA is TGTGCCAGCAGGGTAAAAGCTGCCACCTACGAGCAGTACTTC. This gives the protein CASRVKAATYEQYF. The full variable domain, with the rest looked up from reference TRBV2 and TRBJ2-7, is EPEVTQTPSHQVTQMGQEVILRCVPISNHLYFYWYRQILGQKVEFLVSFYNNEISEKSEIFDDQFSVERPDGSNFTLKIRSTKLEDSAMYFCASRVKAATYEQYFGPGTRLTVT.

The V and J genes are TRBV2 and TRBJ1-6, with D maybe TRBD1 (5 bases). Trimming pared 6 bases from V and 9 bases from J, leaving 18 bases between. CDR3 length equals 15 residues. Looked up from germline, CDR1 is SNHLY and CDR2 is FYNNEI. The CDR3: CASRRGGANSSPLHF. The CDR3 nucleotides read TGTGCCAGCAGACGTGGTGGGGCGAATAGTTCACCCCTCCACTTT.

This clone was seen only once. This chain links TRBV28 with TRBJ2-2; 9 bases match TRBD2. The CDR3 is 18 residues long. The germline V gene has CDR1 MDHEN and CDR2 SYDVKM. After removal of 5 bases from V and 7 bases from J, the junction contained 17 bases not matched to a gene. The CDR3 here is CASSPVLWGTSFYGELFF. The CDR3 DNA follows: TGTGCCAGCAGTCCAGTCCTGTGGGGGACTAGCTTTTACGGGGAGCTGTTTTTT. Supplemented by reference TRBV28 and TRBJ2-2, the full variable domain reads DVKVTQSSRYLVKRTGEKVFLECVQDMDHENMFWYRQDPGLGLRLIYFSYDVKMKEKGDIPEGYSVSREKKERFSLILESASTNQTSMYLCASSPVLWGTSFYGELFFGEGSRLTVL.

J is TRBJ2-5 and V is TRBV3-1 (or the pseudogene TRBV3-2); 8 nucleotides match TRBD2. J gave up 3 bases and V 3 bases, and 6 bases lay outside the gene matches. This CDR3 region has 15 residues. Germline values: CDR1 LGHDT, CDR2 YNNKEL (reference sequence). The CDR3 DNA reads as TGTGCCAGCAGCCACGGGGGTAGCGGGAAAGAGACCCAGTACTTC. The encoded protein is CASSHGGSGKETQYF.

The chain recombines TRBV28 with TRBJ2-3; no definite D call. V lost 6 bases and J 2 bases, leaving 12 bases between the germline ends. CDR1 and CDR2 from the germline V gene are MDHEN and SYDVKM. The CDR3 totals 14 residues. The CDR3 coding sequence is TGTGCCAGCAGCCGTACGAGTAACACAGATACGCAGTATTTT. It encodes CASSRTSNTDTQYF. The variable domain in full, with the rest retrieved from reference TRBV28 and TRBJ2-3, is DVKVTQSSRYLVKRTGEKVFLECVQDMDHENMFWYRQDPGLGLRLIYFSYDVKMKEKGDIPEGYSVSREKKERFSLILESASTNQTSMYLCASSRTSNTDTQYFGPGTRLTVL.